The 9 T cell receptor beta chains given below trace back to one sample, sequenced in a study of blood T cells in healthy people across ages. Then a second PCR, running roughly 7 to 11 cycles, was carried out with a sample-barcoded 5' primer and a J-beta primer mix. Each CDR3 protein gets one entry after TCRdb re-called the 5' RACE reads with MiXCR. The sample consists of about 800,000 distinct CDR3 sequences, roughly 25% of them appearing once. This sample was also put to use in a study of T cells of mothers and their children.

Sequencing was performed on blood. These TCRs come from a boy between 10 and 17 years old in good health.

A few counts support this clonotype. CDR3 sequence: CASSLAAVAETQYF. The CDR3 nucleotides are TGTGCCAGCAGTTTAGCGGCGGTGGCTGAGACCCAGTACTTC. The V gene is TRBV12-3 or TRBV12-4, the J gene TRBJ2-5, with D uncertain. The germline V and J ends were trimmed by 0 bases and 5 bases, with 10 bases remaining between them. The length of the CDR3 is 14 residues.

This clonotype showed up many times. This sequence joins TRBV28 and TRBJ1-2, with D perhaps matching TRBD1 (5 bases). V was pared by 3 bases and J by 4 bases, with 9 bases between. Germline CDR1 and CDR2: MDHEN and SYDVKM. The CDR3 consists of 13 residues. In DNA form, the CDR3 reads TGTGCCAGCAGTTTTCGGGGCAGCTATGGCTACACCTTC. This codes for CASSFRGSYGYTF.

This chain links TRBV7-9 with TRBJ2-7; 12 nucleotides line up with TRBD2. Trimming cost V 5 bases and J 12 bases; bases outside gene matches: 8. CDR1 is SEHNR and CDR2 is FQNEAQ in the germline V gene (reference sequence). The CDR3 totals 13 residues. CDR3 in amino acids: CASSLRLAGDLYF. For the CDR3, the DNA is TGTGCCAGCAGCCTTCGACTAGCGGGAGATCTGTACTTC.

The CDR3 loop reads CASGARDSSYADTQYF. Written as DNA, the CDR3 is TGTGCCAGCGGAGCTCGGGACAGTTCTTACGCAGATACGCAGTATTTT. The V and J genes are TRBV6-1 and TRBJ2-3; 7 bases are a match to TRBD1. The CDR3 loop spans 16 amino acids. J lost 4 bases, V lost 8 bases, and 15 bases had no gene match. Looked up from germline, CDR1 is MNHNS and CDR2 is SASEGT.

This clonotype was observed a few times. The rearrangement uses TRBV7-8 and TRBJ2-3; tentative D call: TRBD2 (5 bases). The CDR3 runs to 14 residues. V lost 5 bases and J 3 bases, leaving 12 bases between the germline ends. Germline loops: CDR1 SGHVS, CDR2 FQNEAQ. The chain's CDR3 is CASSPKTGTDTQYF. The CDR3 nucleotides read TGTGCCAGCAGCCCCAAAACGGGGACAGATACGCAGTATTTT.

The genes are TRBV12-3 or TRBV12-4 and TRBJ1-1; the match to TRBD1 covers 9 bases. The CDR3 contains 14 residues. Losses at the gene ends were 8 bases for V and 0 bases for J; bases not matched to a gene: 4. This CDR3 is CASPGTGMNTEAFF. Written as DNA, the CDR3 is TGTGCCAGCCCCGGGACAGGGATGAACACTGAAGCTTTCTTT.

Only a few counts were recorded for this clonotype. The V gene is TRBV6-2 or TRBV6-3, the J gene TRBJ2-5; TRBD2 is a possible D gene (5 bases). TRBJ2-1 matches the DNA end more closely, so the J call is doubtful. Germline V gene sequence: CDR1 MNHEY, CDR2 SVGEGT. The CDR3 runs 15 residues. The CDR3 region has the DNA TGTGCCAGCAGTTACATCGGAGGATCCCACAATGAGCAGTTCTTC. This translates into CASSYIGGSHNEQFF.

This clonotype turned up a few times. This chain links TRBV20-1 with TRBJ2-7; possibly TRBD1 or TRBD2 for D (5 bases each). Germline values: CDR1 DFQATT, CDR2 SNEGSKA (reference sequence). There are 15 residues in the CDR3. V was cut by 6 bases and J by 0 bases, with 18 bases left in between. In nucleotides, the CDR3 is TGCAGTGCCAATTTACCGGGACGAGTCTCCTACGAGCAGTACTTC. Its translation: CSANLPGRVSYEQYF.

The chain recombines TRBV28 with TRBJ1-5, with no clear D. Germline V gene sequence: CDR1 MDHEN, CDR2 SYDVKM. The germline V and J ends were trimmed by 6 bases and 2 bases, with 17 bases remaining between them. This CDR3 comprises 16 residues. The CDR3 reads CASSLRGIGRNQPQHF. The CDR3 region has the DNA TGTGCCAGCAGCCTTCGGGGAATCGGGCGCAATCAGCCCCAGCATTTT.